The next 8 T cell receptor beta chains were all read from a single sample in a study of cytomegalovirus exposure and HLA in healthy donors. Measured with immunoSEQ multiplex PCR; TCRdb has only the in-frame clones, and not every one. The data hold 150,000 to 160,000 clones, with approximately 86% observed a single time. Sequenced sample: PBMCs. The receptor set was obtained from a young man in good health and CMV-seropositive.

The chain employs TRBV6-5 and TRBJ1-1; D possibly corresponds to TRBD1 (6 bases). Germline V CDR1 and CDR2: MNHEY, SVGAGI. V lost 6 bases to trimming and J lost 5 bases, with 16 bases between them. This CDR3 has 14 amino acids. CDR3 loop: CASRRGTYQTEAFF. Here the CDR3 DNA reads TGTGCCAGCAGGAGGGGGACCTACCAGACTGAAGCTTTCTTT.

The genes are TRBV27 and TRBJ2-4; possible D gene TRBD2, 7 bases. The CDR3 covers 14 residues. Trimming removed 4 bases at V and 8 bases at J, with 15 bases between. Germline V gene sequence: CDR1 MNHEY, CDR2 SMNVEV (reference sequence). This CDR3 is CASSYGQGRDIQYF. CDR3 DNA: TGTGCCAGCAGTTACGGGCAGGGGAGGGACATTCAGTACTTC.

The CDR3 spells CASTKRTSGGPMSYNEQFF. In nucleotides, the CDR3 is TGTGCCAGCACCAAGAGGACTAGCGGGGGACCGATGTCCTACAATGAGCAGTTCTTC. The chain joins TRBV7-2 to TRBJ2-1; 13 bases map to TRBD2. From germline, CDR1 is SGHTA and CDR2 FQGNSA. The CDR3 covers 19 residues. Unmatched junction bases numbered 13, after V lost 7 bases and J lost 1 base.

The CDR3 loop is CASSVDRAGELFF. CDR3 coding DNA: TGTGCCAGCAGCGTGGACAGGGCCGGGGAGCTGTTTTTT. The rearrangement uses TRBV9 and TRBJ2-2, with 8 bases aligning to TRBD1. The CDR3 runs 13 residues. The J segment lost 6 bases and the V segment lost 2 bases, leaving 0 bases of the junction unmatched. From germline, CDR1 is SGDLS and CDR2 YYNGEE.

J is TRBJ1-4 and V is TRBV30; D is unclear. Germline V lookup: CDR1 GTSNPN, CDR2 SVGIG (reference sequence). V was clipped by 4 bases and J by 0 bases, with 12 bases between them. The CDR3 loop spans 15 amino acids. CDR3 protein: CAWKAGYTTNEKLFF. CDR3 DNA: TGTGCCTGGAAAGCCGGTTATACAACTAATGAAAAACTGTTTTTT. Complete variable domain (other parts from reference TRBV30 and TRBJ1-4): SQTIHQWPATLVQPVGSPLSLECTVEGTSNPNLYWYRQAAGRGLQLLFYSVGIGQISSEVPQNLSASRPQDRQFILSSKKLLLSDSGFYLCAWKAGYTTNEKLFFGSGTQLSVL.

This chain connects TRBV7-2 to TRBJ1-5; D is undetermined. Germline loops: CDR1 SGHTA, CDR2 FQGNSA. The CDR3 runs to 14 residues. Trimming pared 5 bases from V and 6 bases from J, leaving 14 bases between. In DNA, the CDR3 is TGTGCCAGCAGCAGCCGGGATCGCACTCAGCCCCAGCATTTT. This sequence encodes CASSSRDRTQPQHF.

This chain uses TRBV6-5 with TRBJ2-3; 9 bases match TRBD1. The V segment lost 4 bases and the J segment 5 bases; nucleotides outside the gene matches: 7. The germline V gene encodes CDR1 MNHEY and CDR2 SVGAGI. The CDR3 runs 15 residues. CDR3 sequence: CASSSYRDREDTQYF. The CDR3 bases are TGTGCCAGCAGTTCCTACCGGGACAGGGAAGATACGCAGTATTTT.

As to this clone: A junction boundary mismatches the germline segment, possibly from a read error. Here the CDR3 reads CASSHSRGPNYGYTF. CDR3 nucleotides: TGTGCCAGCAGTCACTCAAGGGGCCCGAACTATGGCTACACCTTC. The chain joins TRBV6-5 to TRBJ1-2; D possibly corresponds to TRBD1 (5 bases). The germline V gene has CDR1 MNHEY and CDR2 SVGAGI. The CDR3 runs to 15 residues.